A single TCR beta chain is shown here with its context. Its antigen is unidentified. The V end was cut by 0 bases, the J end by 4 bases, with 16 bases between. The length of the CDR3 is 16 residues. The V gene's germline CDR1 is SGHTS and CDR2 YDEGEE. This record comes from a study of cytomegalovirus exposure and HLA in healthy donors. Study-level findings and limits: Specificity of three CMV-associated chains for CMV antigens was verified in vitro.

Primers: 60 Vbeta forward and 13 Jbeta reverse. Method: immunoSEQ multiplex PCR; TCRdb's copy keeps in-frame clones and lacks some. The table shows around 87,000 clones, with approximately 84% occurring only once. The V gene is TRBV5-8, the J gene TRBJ1-1; no clear D. The source of this sequence is a girl aged 2 to 10 in good health and CMV-seropositive. The sample comprised PBMCs. The CDR3 coding sequence is TGTGCCAGCAGCTTGGCCGGTTTCGGGTTAGGCACTGAAGCTTTCTTT. Amino acids: CASSLAGFGLGTEAFF.